Listed below are T cell receptor beta chains from one sample, sequenced in a study of T cell responses to AZD1222 COVID-19 vaccine. This table comes from immunoSEQ multiplex PCR, and its TCRdb copy is limited to in-frame clones, with some not included. The sample includes 85,000 to 100,000 clones, under 95% of them seen just once. The sample here was peripheral blood, taken on day 0 of AZD1222 vaccination. Receptors were obtained from an adult in good health. Both conserved end residues are trimmed from each CDR3. Fields, in order: J gene, V gene, CDR3 protein.

J: TRBJ1-5; V: TRBV28; CDR3: ASSSDSLYQPQH
J: TRBJ1-6; V: TRBV9; CDR3: ASSVSFPMGGNSPLH
J: TRBJ1-1; V: TRBV7-9; CDR3: ASSTDKVGAEAF
J: TRBJ2-7; V: TRBV19; CDR3: ASSIQGALLEQY
J: TRBJ2-2; V: TRBV7-8; CDR3: ASSLRTGELF
J: TRBJ1-6; V: TRBV7-9; CDR3: ASSPSGGVDSPLH
J: TRBJ2-3; V: TRBV5-1; CDR3: ASSSGTTDTQY
J: TRBJ1-2; V: TRBV7-2; CDR3: ASSSSRSVNYGYT
J: TRBJ2-2; V: TRBV18; CDR3: ASSPPSQGATGELF
J: TRBJ2-7; V: TRBV6-5; CDR3: ASSYDTYEQY
J: TRBJ1-2; V: TRBV6-5; CDR3: ASSYSARAKGYGYT
J: TRBJ1-2; V: TRBV7-2; CDR3: ASSPGDGRGNYGYT
J: TRBJ1-5; V: TRBV6-2/TRBV6-3; CDR3: ASSDSRTYNQPQH
J: TRBJ2-5; V: TRBV6-5; CDR3: ASSFTGALQETQY
J: TRBJ2-6; V: TRBV29-1; CDR3: SVNSLQGGASGANVLT
J: TRBJ1-5; V: TRBV5-1; CDR3: ASSLGPYSNQPQH
J: TRBJ1-2; V: TRBV7-2; CDR3: ASSPKNLPGQGVQGYT
J: TRBJ1-1; V: TRBV7-2; CDR3: ASSPSRGRNTEAF
J: TRBJ2-3; V: TRBV10-3; CDR3: AISDRADTQY
J: TRBJ2-5; V: TRBV6-1; CDR3: ASSEPGARETQY
J: TRBJ1-4; V: TRBV28; CDR3: ASRGPLEKLF
J: TRBJ2-7; V: TRBV4-1; CDR3: ASSQVETGVFSEQY
J: TRBJ1-5; V: TRBV6-2/TRBV6-3; CDR3: ASSAPDQPQH
J: TRBJ2-7; V: TRBV6-5; CDR3: ASSRDSGWSYEQY
J: TRBJ1-1; V: TRBV25-1; CDR3: ASRLTANTEAF
J: TRBJ2-5; V: TRBV7-2; CDR3: ASSPLGLLRETQY
J: TRBJ1-2; V: TRBV5-1; CDR3: ASSLSQMDYGYT
J: TRBJ1-6; V: TRBV7-3; CDR3: ASSAGQGVNSPLH
J: TRBJ2-2; V: TRBV6-5; CDR3: ASSRDRVAGELF
J: TRBJ2-5; V: TRBV5-1; CDR3: ASSLRVAQETQY
J: TRBJ1-2; V: TRBV7-3; CDR3: ASSLMGQGGGYT
J: TRBJ2-1; V: TRBV6-1; CDR3: ASSEREAGSNEQF
J: TRBJ2-2; V: TRBV28; CDR3: ASSLWGLGQGAQLNTGELF
J: TRBJ1-3; V: TRBV10-3; CDR3: AISDTSDRPGNTIY